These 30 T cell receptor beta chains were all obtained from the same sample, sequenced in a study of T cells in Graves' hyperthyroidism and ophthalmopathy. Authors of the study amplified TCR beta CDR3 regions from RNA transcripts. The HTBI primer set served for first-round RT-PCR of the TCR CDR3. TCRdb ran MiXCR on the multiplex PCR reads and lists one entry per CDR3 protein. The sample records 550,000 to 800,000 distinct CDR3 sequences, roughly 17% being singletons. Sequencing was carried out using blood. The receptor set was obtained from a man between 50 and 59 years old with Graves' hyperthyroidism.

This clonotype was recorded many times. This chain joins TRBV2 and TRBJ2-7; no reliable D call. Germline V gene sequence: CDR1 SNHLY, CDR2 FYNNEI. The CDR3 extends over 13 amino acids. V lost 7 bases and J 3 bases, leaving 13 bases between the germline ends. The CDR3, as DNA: TGTGCCAGCACAACCGCCGCGTTCTACGAGCAGTACTTC. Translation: CASTTAAFYEQYF. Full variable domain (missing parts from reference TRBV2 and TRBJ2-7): EPEVTQTPSHQVTQMGQEVILRCVPISNHLYFYWYRQILGQKVEFLVSFYNNEISEKSEIFDDQFSVERPDGSNFTLKIRSTKLEDSAMYFCASTTAAFYEQYFGPGTRLTVT.

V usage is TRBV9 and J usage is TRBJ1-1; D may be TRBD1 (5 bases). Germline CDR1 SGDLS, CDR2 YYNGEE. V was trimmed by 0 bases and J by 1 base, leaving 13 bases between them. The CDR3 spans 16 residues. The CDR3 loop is CASSVAPSGRNTEAFF. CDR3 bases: TGTGCCAGCAGCGTAGCCCCCTCGGGACGGAACACTGAAGCTTTCTTT.

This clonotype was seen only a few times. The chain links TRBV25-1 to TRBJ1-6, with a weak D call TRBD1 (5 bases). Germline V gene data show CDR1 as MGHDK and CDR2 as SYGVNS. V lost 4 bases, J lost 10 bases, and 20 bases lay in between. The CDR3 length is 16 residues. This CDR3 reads CASSGGGTSWGSPLHF. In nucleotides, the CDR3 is TGTGCCAGCAGTGGGGGCGGGACCTCGTGGGGCTCACCCCTCCACTTT.

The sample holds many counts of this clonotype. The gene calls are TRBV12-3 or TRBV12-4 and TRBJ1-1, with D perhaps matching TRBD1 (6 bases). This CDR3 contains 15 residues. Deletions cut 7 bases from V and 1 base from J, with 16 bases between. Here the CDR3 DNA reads TGTGCCAGCAAGATACGACAGGCCCCGAACACTGAAGCTTTCTTT. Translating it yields CASKIRQAPNTEAFF.

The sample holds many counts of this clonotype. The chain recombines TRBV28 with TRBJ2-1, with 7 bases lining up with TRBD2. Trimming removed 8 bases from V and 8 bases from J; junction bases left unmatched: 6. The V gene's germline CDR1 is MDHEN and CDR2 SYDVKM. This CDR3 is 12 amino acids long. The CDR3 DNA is TGTGCCAGCCCTATGGGAGGGGATGAGCAGTTCTTC. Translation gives CASPMGGDEQFF.

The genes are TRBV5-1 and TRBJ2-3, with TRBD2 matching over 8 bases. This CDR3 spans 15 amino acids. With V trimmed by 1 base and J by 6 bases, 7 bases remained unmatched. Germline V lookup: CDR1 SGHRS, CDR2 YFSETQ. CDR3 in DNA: TGCGCCAGCAGCTTGACAGCGGGAGTATCGGATACGCAGTATTTT. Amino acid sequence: CASSLTAGVSDTQYF.

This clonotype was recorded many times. The CDR3 loop is CASSQRLAWDEQFF. The CDR3 coding sequence is TGTGCCAGCAGCCAACGACTAGCGTGGGATGAGCAGTTCTTC. The chain has TRBV14 and TRBJ2-1; 8 bases match TRBD2. The germline V gene has CDR1 SGHDN and CDR2 FVKESK. CDR3 length: 14 residues. With V trimmed by 2 bases and J by 8 bases, 5 bases remained unmatched.

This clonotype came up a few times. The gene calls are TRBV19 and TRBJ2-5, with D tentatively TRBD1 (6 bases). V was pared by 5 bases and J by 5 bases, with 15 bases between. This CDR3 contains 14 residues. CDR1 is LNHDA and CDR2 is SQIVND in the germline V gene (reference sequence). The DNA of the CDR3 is TGTGCCAGTAGTTTCTCGGACAGTGCCGAGACCCAGTACTTC. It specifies CASSFSDSAETQYF.

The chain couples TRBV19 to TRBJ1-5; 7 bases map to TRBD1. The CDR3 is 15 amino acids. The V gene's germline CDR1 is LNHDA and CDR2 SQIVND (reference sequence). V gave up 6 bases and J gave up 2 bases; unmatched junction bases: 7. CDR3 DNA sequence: TGTGCCAGTAGACTAGGGGGCCGGGGCAATCAGCCCCAGCATTTT. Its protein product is CASRLGGRGNQPQHF.

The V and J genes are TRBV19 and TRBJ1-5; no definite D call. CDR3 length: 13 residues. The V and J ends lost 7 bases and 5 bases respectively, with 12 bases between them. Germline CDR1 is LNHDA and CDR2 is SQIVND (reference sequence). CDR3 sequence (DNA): TGTGCCAGTACTACACAGCCATATCAGCCCCAGCATTTT. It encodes CASTTQPYQPQHF.

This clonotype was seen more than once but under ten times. The CDR3 bases are TGTGCCAGTTTAGGTGGGGGCTATAGCAATCAGCCCCAGCATTTT. As protein: CASLGGGYSNQPQHF. The V call is TRBV6-1, the J call TRBJ1-5; tentative D call: TRBD1 (6 bases). Between the trimmed V and J ends, which lost 9 bases and 0 bases, there was a span of 15 bases. Germline loops: CDR1 MNHNS, CDR2 SASEGT. The length of the CDR3 is 15 residues.

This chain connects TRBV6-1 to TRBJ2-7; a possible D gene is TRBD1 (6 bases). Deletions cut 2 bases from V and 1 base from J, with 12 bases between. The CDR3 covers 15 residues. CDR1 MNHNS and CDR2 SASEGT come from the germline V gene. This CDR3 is CASSERGFVSYEQYF. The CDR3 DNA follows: TGTGCCAGCAGTGAAAGGGGGTTCGTTTCCTACGAGCAGTACTTC.

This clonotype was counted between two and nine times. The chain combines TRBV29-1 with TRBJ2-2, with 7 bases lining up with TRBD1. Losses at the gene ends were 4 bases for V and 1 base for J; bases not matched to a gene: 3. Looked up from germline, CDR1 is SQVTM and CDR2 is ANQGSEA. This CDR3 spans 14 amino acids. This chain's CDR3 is CSVVWTGNTGELFF. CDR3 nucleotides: TGCAGCGTTGTGTGGACAGGGAACACCGGGGAGCTGTTTTTT.

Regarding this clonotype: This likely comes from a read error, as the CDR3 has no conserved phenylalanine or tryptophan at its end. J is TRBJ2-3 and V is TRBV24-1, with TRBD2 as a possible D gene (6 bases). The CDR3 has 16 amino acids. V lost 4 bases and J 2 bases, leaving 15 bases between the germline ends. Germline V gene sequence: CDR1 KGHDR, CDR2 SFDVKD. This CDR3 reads CATSDKEGLNTDTQYL. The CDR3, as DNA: TGTGCCACCAGTGACAAGGAGGGCCTAAACACAGATACGCAGTATCTT.

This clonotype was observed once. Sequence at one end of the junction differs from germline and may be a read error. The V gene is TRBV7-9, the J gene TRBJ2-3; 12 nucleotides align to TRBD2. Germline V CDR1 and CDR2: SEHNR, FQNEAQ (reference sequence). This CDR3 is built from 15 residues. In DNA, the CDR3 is TGCGCCAGCAGCCAATTAGGACTAGCGGGGAATACGCAGTATTTT. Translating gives CASSQLGLAGNTQYF. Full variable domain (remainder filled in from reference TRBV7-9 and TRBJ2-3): DTGVSQNPRHKITKRGQNVTFRCDPISEHNRLYWYRQTLGQGPEFLTYFQNEAQLEKSRLLSDRFSAERPKGSFSTLEIQRTEQGDSAMYLCASSQLGLAGNTQYFGPGTRLTVL.

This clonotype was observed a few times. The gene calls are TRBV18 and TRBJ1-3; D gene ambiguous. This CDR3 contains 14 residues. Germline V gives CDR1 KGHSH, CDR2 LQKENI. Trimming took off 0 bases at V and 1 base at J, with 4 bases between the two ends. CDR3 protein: CASSPPFSGNTIYF. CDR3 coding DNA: TGTGCCAGCTCACCACCCTTTTCTGGAAACACCATATATTTT.

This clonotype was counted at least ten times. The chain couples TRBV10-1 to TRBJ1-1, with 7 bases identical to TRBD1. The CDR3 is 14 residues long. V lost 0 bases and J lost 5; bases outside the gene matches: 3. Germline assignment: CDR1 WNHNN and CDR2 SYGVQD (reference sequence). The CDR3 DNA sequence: TGCGCCAGCAGTGAGTCAGGGGGCCGGACTGAAGCTTTCTTT. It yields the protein CASSESGGRTEAFF.

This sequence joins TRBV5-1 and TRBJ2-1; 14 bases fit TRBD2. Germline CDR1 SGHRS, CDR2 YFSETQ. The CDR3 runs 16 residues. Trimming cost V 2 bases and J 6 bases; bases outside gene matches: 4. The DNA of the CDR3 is TGCGCCAGCAGCTTCTCCGGGACTAGCGGGGGCAATGAGCAGTTCTTC. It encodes CASSFSGTSGGNEQFF.

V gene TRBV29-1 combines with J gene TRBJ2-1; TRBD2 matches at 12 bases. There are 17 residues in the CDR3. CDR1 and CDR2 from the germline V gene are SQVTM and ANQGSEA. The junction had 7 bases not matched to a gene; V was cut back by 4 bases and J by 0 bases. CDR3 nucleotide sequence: TGCAGCGTTGCCCGGACTAGCGGGGTTAGCTCCTACAATGAGCAGTTCTTC. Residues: CSVARTSGVSSYNEQFF.

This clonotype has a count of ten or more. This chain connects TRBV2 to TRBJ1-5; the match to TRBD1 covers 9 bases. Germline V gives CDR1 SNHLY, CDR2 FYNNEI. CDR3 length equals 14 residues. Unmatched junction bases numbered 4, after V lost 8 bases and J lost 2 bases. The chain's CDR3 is CASGGQGGNQPQHF. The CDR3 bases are TGTGCCAGCGGGGGACAGGGAGGCAATCAGCCCCAGCATTTT.

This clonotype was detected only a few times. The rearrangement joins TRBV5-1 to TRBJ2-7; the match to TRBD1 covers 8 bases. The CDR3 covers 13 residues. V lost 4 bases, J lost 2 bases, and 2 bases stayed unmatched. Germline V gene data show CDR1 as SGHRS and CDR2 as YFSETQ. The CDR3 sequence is CASSMTGAYEQYF. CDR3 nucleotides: TGCGCCAGCAGCATGACAGGGGCCTACGAGCAGTACTTC.

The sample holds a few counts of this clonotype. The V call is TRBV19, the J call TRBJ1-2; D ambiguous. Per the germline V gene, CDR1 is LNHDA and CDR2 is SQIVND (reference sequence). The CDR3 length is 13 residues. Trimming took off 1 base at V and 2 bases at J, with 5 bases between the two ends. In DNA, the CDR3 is TGTGCCAGTAGTATAGGCGGGAACTATGGCTACACCTTC. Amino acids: CASSIGGNYGYTF.

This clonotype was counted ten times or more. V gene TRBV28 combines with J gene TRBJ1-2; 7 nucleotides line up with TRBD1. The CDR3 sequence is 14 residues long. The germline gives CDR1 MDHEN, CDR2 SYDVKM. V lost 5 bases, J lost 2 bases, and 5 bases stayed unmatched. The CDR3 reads CASSGQVLNYGYTF. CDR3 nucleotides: TGTGCCAGCAGTGGACAGGTCCTAAACTATGGCTACACCTTC.

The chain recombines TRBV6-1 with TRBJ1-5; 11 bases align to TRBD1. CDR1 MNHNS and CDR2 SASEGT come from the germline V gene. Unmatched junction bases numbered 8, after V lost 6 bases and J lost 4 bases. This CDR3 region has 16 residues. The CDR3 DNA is TGTGCCAGCAGACAATTTGGACAGGGGGCGAATCAGCCCCAGCATTTT. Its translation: CASRQFGQGANQPQHF.

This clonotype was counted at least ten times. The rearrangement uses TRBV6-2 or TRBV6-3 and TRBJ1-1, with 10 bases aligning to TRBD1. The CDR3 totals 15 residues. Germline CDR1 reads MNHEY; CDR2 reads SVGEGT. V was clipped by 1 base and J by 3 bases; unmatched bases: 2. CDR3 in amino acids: CASSYLTGGYTEAFF. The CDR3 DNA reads TGTGCCAGCAGTTACTTGACAGGGGGCTACACTGAAGCTTTCTTT.

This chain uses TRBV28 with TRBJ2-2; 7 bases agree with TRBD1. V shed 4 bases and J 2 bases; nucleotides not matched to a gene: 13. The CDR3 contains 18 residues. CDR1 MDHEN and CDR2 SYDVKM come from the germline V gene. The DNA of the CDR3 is TGTGCCAGCAGTTGGGATGAGGGGGACAGCGCAAACACCGGGGAGCTGTTTTTT. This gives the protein CASSWDEGDSANTGELFF.

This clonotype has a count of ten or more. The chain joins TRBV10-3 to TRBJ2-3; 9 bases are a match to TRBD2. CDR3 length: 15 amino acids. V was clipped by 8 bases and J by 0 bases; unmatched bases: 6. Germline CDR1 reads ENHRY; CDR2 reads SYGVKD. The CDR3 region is CAISASGTSTDTQYF. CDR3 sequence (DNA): TGTGCCATCTCGGCTAGCGGGACAAGCACAGATACGCAGTATTTT.

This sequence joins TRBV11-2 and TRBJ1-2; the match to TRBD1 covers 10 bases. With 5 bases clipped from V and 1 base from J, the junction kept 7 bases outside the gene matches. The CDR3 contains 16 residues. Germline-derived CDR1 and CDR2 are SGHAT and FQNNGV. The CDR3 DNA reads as TGTGCCAGCAGCCCAAGGGACAGGGGAATTAACTATGGCTACACCTTC. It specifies CASSPRDRGINYGYTF. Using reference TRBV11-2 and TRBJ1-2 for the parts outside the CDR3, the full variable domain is EAGVAQSPRYKIIEKRQSVAFWCNPISGHATLYWYQQILGQGPKLLIQFQNNGVVDDSQLPKDRFSAERLKGVDSTLKIQPAKLEDSAVYLCASSPRDRGINYGYTFGSGTRLTVV.

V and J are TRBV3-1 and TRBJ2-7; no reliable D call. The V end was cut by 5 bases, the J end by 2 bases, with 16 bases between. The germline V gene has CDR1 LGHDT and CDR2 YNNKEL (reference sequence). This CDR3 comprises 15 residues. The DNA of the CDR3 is TGTGCCAGCAGCTCGTATCCGAGGAAGACCTACGAGCAGTACTTC. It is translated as CASSSYPRKTYEQYF.

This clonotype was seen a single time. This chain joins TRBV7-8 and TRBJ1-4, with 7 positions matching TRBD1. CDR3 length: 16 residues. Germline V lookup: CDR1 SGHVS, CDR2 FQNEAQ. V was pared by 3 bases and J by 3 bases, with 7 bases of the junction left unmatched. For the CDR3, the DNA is TGTGCCAGCAGCTTTGGGACAGACGGTGCTAATGAAAAACTGTTTTTT. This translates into CASSFGTDGANEKLFF.